Each of the 16 T cell receptor beta chains below was sequenced from the same sample in a study of siplizumab effects on memory and regulatory T cells. Only in-frame clones appear in the TCRdb table, and some are missing; sequencing was by immunoSEQ multiplex PCR. Of about 72,000 clones detected, more than 80% appear once; the ten largest clones hold more than 25%. The sample comprised CD8+ T cells sorted from blood. The receptors shown here come from a human donor in good health.

The rearrangement uses TRBV7-9 and TRBJ2-7; either TRBD1 or TRBD2 may supply D (5 bases each). The CDR3 has 16 amino acids. V was clipped by 5 bases and J by 9 bases, with 26 bases between them. The germline V gene encodes CDR1 SEHNR and CDR2 FQNEAQ (reference sequence). The CDR3 region has the DNA TGTGCCAGCAGCACGCTAACGGGCTTGAGGGGAAAGGCGCAGTACTTC. Residues: CASSTLTGLRGKAQYF.

Concerning this clone: The same CDR3 arises from other DNA sequences in this sample as well. The chain joins TRBV5-4 to TRBJ2-7; unclear D gene. Trimming removed 0 bases from V and 2 bases from J, with 3 bases in between. CDR1 and CDR2 (germline): SGHNT, YYREEE (reference sequence). The CDR3 is made up of 12 amino acids. The CDR3 DNA is TGTGCCAGCAGCTTGGGGACCTACGAGCAGTACTTC. Its translation is CASSLGTYEQYF.

The chain couples TRBV6-7 to TRBJ1-1; no firm D call. TRBV6-7 has ORF status, its function being uncertain. Trimming removed 5 bases from V and 1 base from J, with 14 bases in between. This CDR3 region has 15 residues. CDR3 sequence reads: CASSRDSTRNTEAFF. As DNA, the CDR3 is TGTGCCAGCAGTCGAGACTCAACCAGGAACACTGAAGCTTTCTTT.

For the CDR3, the DNA is TGTGCCAGCAGCTTAGGAAGGGGGCCTAACACCGGGGAGCTGTTTTTT. Translation gives CASSLGRGPNTGELFF. The V gene is TRBV7-6, the J gene TRBJ2-2, with TRBD1 matching 7 bases. Germline V gene sequence: CDR1 SGHVS, CDR2 FNYEAQ. The CDR3 runs 16 residues. V gave up 1 base and J gave up 2 bases; unmatched junction bases: 4.

The chain is built from TRBV6-1 and TRBJ2-7, with D uncertain. Deletions cut 1 base from V and 7 bases from J, with 11 bases between. Germline CDR1 is MNHNS and CDR2 is SASEGT. This CDR3 comprises 13 residues. The CDR3 here is CASSEGRAWEQYF. The CDR3 bases are TGTGCCAGCAGTGAAGGCCGTGCGTGGGAGCAGTACTTC.

The V gene is TRBV15, the J gene TRBJ1-2; D possibly corresponds to TRBD1 (5 bases). Deletions cut 7 bases from V and 3 bases from J, with 15 bases between. The CDR3 has 14 amino acids. CDR1 is LNHNV, CDR2 YYDKDF, per germline (reference sequence). The CDR3 loop reads CATTQVGGDYGYTF. CDR3 DNA: TGTGCCACCACCCAGGTGGGGGGGGACTATGGCTACACCTTC.

The chain has TRBV25-1 and TRBJ1-2; weak D call: TRBD1 (6 bases). Germline-derived CDR1 and CDR2 are MGHDK and SYGVNS. The germline V and J ends were trimmed by 2 bases and 6 bases, with 13 bases remaining between them. This CDR3 region has 14 residues. CDR3 loop: CASSESVQGDGYTF. Here the CDR3 DNA reads TGTGCCAGCAGTGAAAGCGTACAGGGCGATGGCTACACCTTC.

The table lists this clone with a count of one. The chain employs TRBV9 and TRBJ2-1; 8 nucleotides align to TRBD2. Losses at the gene ends were 0 bases for V and 6 bases for J; bases not matched to a gene: 11. Germline V CDR1 and CDR2: SGDLS, YYNGEE. The CDR3 consists of 17 residues. CDR3: CASSVAEERETLNEQFF. CDR3 DNA sequence: TGTGCCAGCAGCGTAGCTGAGGAGCGGGAGACCCTCAATGAGCAGTTCTTC.

The genes are TRBV4-1 and TRBJ2-7; 11 positions agree with TRBD2. The CDR3 is 19 residues long. With 0 bases clipped from V and 0 bases from J, the junction kept 10 bases outside the gene matches. Looked up from germline, CDR1 is MGHRA and CDR2 is YSYEKL. The CDR3 reads CASSQDLATSGISSYEQYF. The CDR3 DNA follows: TGCGCCAGCAGCCAAGACTTGGCGACTAGCGGGATTAGCTCCTACGAGCAGTACTTC.

Of note for this clone: At one end the junction does not follow the germline gene, possibly because of a read error. This chain links TRBV30 with TRBJ1-2; a weak D match, TRBD1 (5 bases). The CDR3 is 13 amino acids. Germline CDR1 GTSNPN, CDR2 SVGIG (reference sequence). DNA for the CDR3: TGTGCCTGGAGTTCGACAGCTAATTATGGCTACACCTTC. This gives the protein CAWSSTANYGYTF.

The chain uses TRBV14 and TRBJ2-3; D remains ambiguous. Germline CDR1 is SGHDN and CDR2 is FVKESK. The length of the CDR3 is 17 residues. The ends were cut back, 0 bases at V and 0 bases at J, with 13 bases in the middle. CDR3 nucleotide sequence: TGTGCCAGCAGCCAAGACATGGCGCGACCGAGCACAGATACGCAGTATTTT. Protein product: CASSQDMARPSTDTQYF.

This sequence joins TRBV7-9 and TRBJ2-3, with a tentative D call TRBD2 (6 bases). CDR1 SEHNR and CDR2 FQNEAQ come from the germline V gene (reference sequence). The CDR3 totals 14 residues. V lost 0 bases and J lost 6, with 10 bases in between. The CDR3 DNA sequence: TGTGCCAGCAGCTTAGCGGGGGGTTACGATACGCAGTATTTT. Protein sequence: CASSLAGGYDTQYF.

The rearrangement joins TRBV6-5 to TRBJ1-2, with D uncertain. The V end was cut by 2 bases, the J end by 4 bases, with 14 bases between. The CDR3 is 15 residues long. Germline loops: CDR1 MNHEY, CDR2 SVGAGI. This chain's CDR3 is CASSYTTSQIYGYTF. CDR3 nucleotide sequence: TGTGCCAGCAGTTACACGACTTCACAGATCTATGGCTACACCTTC.

The chain has TRBV19 and TRBJ1-1; D perhaps matches TRBD1 (5 bases). The CDR3 has 14 amino acids. CDR1 is LNHDA, CDR2 SQIVND, per germline (reference sequence). The V end was cut by 5 bases, the J end by 1 base, with 11 bases between. The CDR3 nucleotides are TGTGCCAGTAGTTACGGGGGTGGGAACACTGAAGCTTTCTTT. This translates into CASSYGGGNTEAFF.

V gene TRBV5-5 combines with J gene TRBJ1-1; no clear D. This CDR3 comprises 12 residues. Trimming stripped 0 bases from V and 4 bases from J, with 4 bases between. Germline V lookup: CDR1 SGHKS, CDR2 YYEKEE (reference sequence). The DNA for the CDR3 is TGTGCCAGCAGCTTGGGCCTCACTGAAGCTTTCTTT. This translates into CASSLGLTEAFF.

The chain recombines TRBV4-1 with TRBJ2-1; TRBD2 matches at 8 bases. Germline V lookup: CDR1 MGHRA, CDR2 YSYEKL. This CDR3 is 16 amino acids long. V lost 0 bases, J lost 3 bases, and 4 bases stayed unmatched. This CDR3 reads CASSQDPSGGYNEQFF. CDR3 nucleotide sequence: TGCGCCAGCAGCCAAGATCCCAGCGGGGGCTACAATGAGCAGTTCTTC.